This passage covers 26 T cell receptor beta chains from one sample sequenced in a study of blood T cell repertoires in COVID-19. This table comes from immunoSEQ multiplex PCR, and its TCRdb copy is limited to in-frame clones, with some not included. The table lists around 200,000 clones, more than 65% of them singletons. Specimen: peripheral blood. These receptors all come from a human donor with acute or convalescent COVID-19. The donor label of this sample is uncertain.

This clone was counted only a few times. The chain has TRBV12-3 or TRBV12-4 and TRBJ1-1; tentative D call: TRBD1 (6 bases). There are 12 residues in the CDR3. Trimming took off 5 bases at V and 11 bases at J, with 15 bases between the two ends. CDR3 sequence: CASSPGGAAAFF. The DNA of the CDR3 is TGTGCCAGCAGTCCCGGGGGGGCGGCTGCTTTCTTT.

CDR3 residues: CASPRGGNTEAFF. The CDR3 DNA reads TGTGCCTCCCCCCGTGGAGGGAACACTGAAGCTTTCTTT. This chain links TRBV6-5 with TRBJ1-1; D gene uncertain. This CDR3 comprises 13 residues. Germline V gives CDR1 MNHEY, CDR2 SVGAGI. Trimming cost V 11 bases and J 1 base, with 14 bases left between them.

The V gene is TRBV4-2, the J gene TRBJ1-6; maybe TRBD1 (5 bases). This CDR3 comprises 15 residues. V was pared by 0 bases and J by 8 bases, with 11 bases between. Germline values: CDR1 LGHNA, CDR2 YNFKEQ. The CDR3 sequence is CASSQDPGMDSPLHF. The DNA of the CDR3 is TGTGCCAGCAGCCAAGATCCAGGGATGGATTCACCCCTCCACTTT.

CDR3 protein: CASRPPLGGWGQGVPPNTGELFF. In DNA, the CDR3 is TGTGCCAGCAGGCCGCCCTTGGGGGGTTGGGGACAGGGGGTCCCTCCGAACACCGGGGAGCTGTTTTTT. The chain has TRBV28 and TRBJ2-2; 11 bases align to TRBD1. V was clipped by 6 bases and J by 0 bases; unmatched bases: 24. This CDR3 has 23 residues. Germline CDR1 is MDHEN and CDR2 is SYDVKM.

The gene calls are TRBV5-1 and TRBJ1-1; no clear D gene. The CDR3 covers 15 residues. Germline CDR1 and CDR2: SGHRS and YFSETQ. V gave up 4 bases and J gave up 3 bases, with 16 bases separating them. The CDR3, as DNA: TGCGCCAGCAGCCTGTTGGGGATCGGGGACACTGAAGCTTTCTTT. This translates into CASSLLGIGDTEAFF. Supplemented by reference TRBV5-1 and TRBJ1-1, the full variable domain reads KAGVTQTPRYLIKTRGQQVTLSCSPISGHRSVSWYQQTPGQGLQFLFEYFSETQRNKGNFPGRFSGRQFSNSRSEMNVSTLELGDSALYLCASSLLGIGDTEAFFGQGTRLTVV.

The CDR3 loop reads CASSQVPGQEMRGSYEQYF. The CDR3 region has the DNA TGCGCCAGCAGTCAGGTTCCGGGACAGGAGATGCGTGGGTCCTACGAGCAGTACTTC. The chain combines TRBV23-1 with TRBJ2-7; the match to TRBD1 covers 8 bases. TRBV23-1 is an ORF for which the function is uncertain. Trimming cost V 3 bases and J 1 base; bases outside gene matches: 17. This CDR3 has 19 residues.

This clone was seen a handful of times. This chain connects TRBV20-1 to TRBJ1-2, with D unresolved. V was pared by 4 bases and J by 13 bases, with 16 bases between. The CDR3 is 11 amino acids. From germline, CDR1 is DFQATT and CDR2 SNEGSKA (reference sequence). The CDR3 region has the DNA TGCAGTGCTAAAACTACCACCCCTGGCACCTTC. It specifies CSAKTTTPGTF.

The CDR3 region is CASSPVASTADEQFF. As DNA, the CDR3 is TGTGCCAGCAGCCCAGTAGCGTCCACTGCGGATGAGCAGTTCTTC. The chain carries TRBV7-3 and TRBJ2-1, with a weak D call TRBD2 (5 bases). The CDR3 contains 15 residues. V lost 5 bases to trimming and J lost 8 bases, with 19 bases between them. CDR1 is SGHTA, CDR2 FQGTGA, per germline.

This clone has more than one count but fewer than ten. CDR3 sequence (DNA): TGTGCCAGCAGCCACCGGTGGTCGGGTAGAGACGGTTACGAGCAGTACTTC. This encodes CASSHRWSGRDGYEQYF. The chain is built from TRBV5-4 and TRBJ2-7; D unclear. Trimming stripped 4 bases from V and 4 bases from J, with 24 bases between. The CDR3 has 17 amino acids. Germline-derived CDR1 and CDR2 are SGHNT and YYREEE (reference sequence). Variable domain in full (rest from reference TRBV5-4 and TRBJ2-7): ETGVTQSPTHLIKTRGQQVTLRCSSQSGHNTVSWYQQALGQGPQFIFQYYREEENGRGNFPPRFSGLQFPNYSSELNVNALELDDSALYLCASSHRWSGRDGYEQYFGPGTRLTVT.

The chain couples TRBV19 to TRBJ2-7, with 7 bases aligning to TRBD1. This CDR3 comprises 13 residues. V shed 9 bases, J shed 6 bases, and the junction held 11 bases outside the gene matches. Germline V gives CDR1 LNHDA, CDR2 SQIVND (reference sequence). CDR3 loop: CASQPQAGGEQYF. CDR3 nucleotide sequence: TGTGCCAGCCAACCCCAGGCAGGGGGCGAGCAGTACTTC. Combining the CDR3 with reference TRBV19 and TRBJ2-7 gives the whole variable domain DGGITQSPKYLFRKEGQNVTLSCEQNLNHDAMYWYRQDPGQGLRLIYYSQIVNDFQKGDIAEGYSVSREKKESFPLTVTSAQKNPTAFYLCASQPQAGGEQYFGPGTRLTVT.

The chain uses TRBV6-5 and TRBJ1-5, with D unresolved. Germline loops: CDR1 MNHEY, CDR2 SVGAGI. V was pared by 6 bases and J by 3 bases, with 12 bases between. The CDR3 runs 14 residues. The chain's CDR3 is CASSPPGYNQPQHF. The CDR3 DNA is TGTGCCAGCAGCCCCCCCGGGTACAATCAGCCCCAGCATTTT.

CDR3: CASTLPGQGMAEQYF. CDR3 coding DNA: TGTGCCAGCACTCTCCCGGGACAGGGAATGGCCGAGCAGTACTTC. V is TRBV28 and J is TRBJ2-7; TRBD1 matches 9 bases. Trimming took 7 bases from V and 6 from J; bases not matched to a gene: 13. Germline loops: CDR1 MDHEN, CDR2 SYDVKM. This CDR3 is 15 amino acids long.

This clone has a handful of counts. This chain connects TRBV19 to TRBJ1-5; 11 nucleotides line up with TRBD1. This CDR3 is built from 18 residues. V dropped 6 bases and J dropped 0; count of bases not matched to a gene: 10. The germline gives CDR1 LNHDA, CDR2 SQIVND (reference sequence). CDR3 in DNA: TGTGCCAGTAGCCCCGGGACAGGGGGGGCAGATAGCAATCAGCCCCAGCATTTT. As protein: CASSPGTGGADSNQPQHF. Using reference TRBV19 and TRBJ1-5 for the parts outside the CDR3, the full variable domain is DGGITQSPKYLFRKEGQNVTLSCEQNLNHDAMYWYRQDPGQGLRLIYYSQIVNDFQKGDIAEGYSVSREKKESFPLTVTSAQKNPTAFYLCASSPGTGGADSNQPQHFGDGTRLSIL.

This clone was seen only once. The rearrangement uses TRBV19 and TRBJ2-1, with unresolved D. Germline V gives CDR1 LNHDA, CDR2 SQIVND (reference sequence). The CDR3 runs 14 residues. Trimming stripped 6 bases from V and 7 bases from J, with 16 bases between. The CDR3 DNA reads TGTGCCAGTAGCATTTCCCCAGGCGCGAATGAGCAGTTCTTC. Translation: CASSISPGANEQFF.

The CDR3 spells CASSPPGQVQNTEAFF. DNA for the CDR3: TGTGCCAGCTCACCACCGGGCCAGGTTCAAAACACTGAAGCTTTCTTT. The chain has TRBV18 and TRBJ1-1; no reliable D call. CDR1 and CDR2 (germline): KGHSH, LQKENI. V was cut by 0 bases and J by 2 bases, with 13 bases left in between. The CDR3 totals 16 residues.

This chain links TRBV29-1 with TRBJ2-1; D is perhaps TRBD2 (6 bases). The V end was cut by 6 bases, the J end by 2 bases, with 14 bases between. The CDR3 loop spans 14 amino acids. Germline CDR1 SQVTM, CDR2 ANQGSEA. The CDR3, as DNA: TGCAGCGTGCCGCGGGACGGTACCTACAATGAGCAGTTCTTC. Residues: CSVPRDGTYNEQFF.

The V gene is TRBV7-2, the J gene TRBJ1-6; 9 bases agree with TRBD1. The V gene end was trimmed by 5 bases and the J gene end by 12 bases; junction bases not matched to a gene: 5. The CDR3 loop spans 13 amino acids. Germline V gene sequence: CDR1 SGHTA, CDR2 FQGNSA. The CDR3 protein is CASSRDRDLPLHF. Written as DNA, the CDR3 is TGTGCCAGCAGCCGGGACAGGGATTTACCCCTCCACTTT.

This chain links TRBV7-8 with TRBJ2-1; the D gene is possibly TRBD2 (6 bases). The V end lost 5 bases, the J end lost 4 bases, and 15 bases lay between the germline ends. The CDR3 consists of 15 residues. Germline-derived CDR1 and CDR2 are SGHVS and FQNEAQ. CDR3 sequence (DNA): TGTGCCAGCAGCGTCGGTAGCGGACCGTACAATGAGCAGTTCTTC. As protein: CASSVGSGPYNEQFF.

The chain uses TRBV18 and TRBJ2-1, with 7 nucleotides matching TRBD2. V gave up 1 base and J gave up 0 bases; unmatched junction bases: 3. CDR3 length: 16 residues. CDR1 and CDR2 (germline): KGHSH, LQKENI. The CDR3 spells CASSPQTSLSYNEQFF. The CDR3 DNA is TGTGCCAGCTCACCACAGACTAGCCTCTCCTACAATGAGCAGTTCTTC. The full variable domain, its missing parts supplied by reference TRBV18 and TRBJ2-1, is NAGVMQNPRHLVRRRGQEARLRCSPMKGHSHVYWYRQLPEEGLKFMVYLQKENIIDESGMPKERFSAEFPKEGPSILRIQQVVRGDSAAYFCASSPQTSLSYNEQFFGPGTRLTVL.

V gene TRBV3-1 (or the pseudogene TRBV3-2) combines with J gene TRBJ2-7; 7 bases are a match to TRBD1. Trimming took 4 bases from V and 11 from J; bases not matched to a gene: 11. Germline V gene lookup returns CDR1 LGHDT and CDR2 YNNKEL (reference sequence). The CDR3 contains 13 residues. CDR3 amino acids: CASSPAGTQGKYF. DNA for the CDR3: TGTGCCAGCAGCCCGGCGGGCACACAGGGGAAGTACTTC.

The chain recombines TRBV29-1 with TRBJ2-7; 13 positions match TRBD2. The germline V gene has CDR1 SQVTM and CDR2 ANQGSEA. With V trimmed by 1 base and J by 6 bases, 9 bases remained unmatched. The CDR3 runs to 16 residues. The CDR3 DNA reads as TGCAGCGTTGAAGGGTACACTAGCGGGGGGGCCCGCGAGCAGTACTTC. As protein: CSVEGYTSGGAREQYF.

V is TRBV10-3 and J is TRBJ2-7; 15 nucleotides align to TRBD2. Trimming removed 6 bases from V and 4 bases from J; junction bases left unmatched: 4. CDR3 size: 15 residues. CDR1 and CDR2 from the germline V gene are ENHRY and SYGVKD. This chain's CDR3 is CAISGGLAGGYEQYF. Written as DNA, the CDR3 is TGTGCCATCAGCGGGGGACTAGCGGGAGGTTACGAGCAGTACTTC.

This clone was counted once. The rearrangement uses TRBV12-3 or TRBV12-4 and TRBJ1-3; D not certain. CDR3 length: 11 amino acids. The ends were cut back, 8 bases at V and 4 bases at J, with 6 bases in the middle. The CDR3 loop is CASERGNTIYF. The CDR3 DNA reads TGTGCCAGCGAGAGGGGAAACACCATATATTTT.

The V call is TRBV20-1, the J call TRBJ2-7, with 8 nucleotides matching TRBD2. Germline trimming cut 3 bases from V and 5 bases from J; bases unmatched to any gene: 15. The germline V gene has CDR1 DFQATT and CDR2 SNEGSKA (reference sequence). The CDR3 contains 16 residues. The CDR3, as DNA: TGCAGTGCTAGTCCCCTAGCGGGTTCAAGGGGTGACGAGCAGTACTTC. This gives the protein CSASPLAGSRGDEQYF.

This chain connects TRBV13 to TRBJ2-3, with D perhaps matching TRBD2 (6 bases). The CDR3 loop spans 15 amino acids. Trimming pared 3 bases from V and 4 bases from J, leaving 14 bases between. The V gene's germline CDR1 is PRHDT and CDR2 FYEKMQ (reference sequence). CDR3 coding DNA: TGTGCCAGCAGCTTTGGGACTTCCCCGTCAGATACGCAGTATTTT. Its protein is CASSFGTSPSDTQYF.

In DNA, the CDR3 is TGTGCCAGCTCGTTCGGACTAGCGGCCTACAATGAGCAGTTCTTC. The encoded protein is CASSFGLAAYNEQFF. The chain recombines TRBV27 with TRBJ2-1, with 10 bases that match TRBD2. V shed 8 bases and J 2 bases; nucleotides not matched to a gene: 6. CDR3 size: 15 residues. Germline assignment: CDR1 MNHEY and CDR2 SMNVEV (reference sequence).